The next 10 T cell receptor beta chains were all read from a single sample in a study of regulatory T cells in long-lasting Graves disease. As for time point: persistent/refractory GD, antithyroid drugs over 5 years with positive TRAb. PBMCs provided the RNA from which the TCR library was made. TCR beta libraries were built with iRepertoire HTBI primers and Arm-PCR of CDR3 regions. TCRdb called the multiplex PCR reads again in MiXCR, with one record for every CDR3 protein. This sample has 600,000 to 800,000 distinct CDR3 sequences, with 25% to 35% found just once. The sample consisted of peripheral blood mononuclear cells (PBMCs), taken when the disease was refractory, from a patient treated with antithyroid drugs. The receptors stem from a female donor with Graves disease.

Note on this clonotype: This sequence may be a read error, since a much larger clone differs from it by one base. The chain links TRBV11-2 to TRBJ2-7; 7 bases map to TRBD2. The germline gives CDR1 SGHAT, CDR2 FQNNGV. The CDR3 contains 16 residues. In DNA, the CDR3 is TGTGCCAGCAGCTTAGCCCTGGCGGGCGGGGGTTACGGGCAGTACTTC. Translated: CASSLALAGGGYGQYF.

This clonotype was seen only a few times. The chain has TRBV12-3 or TRBV12-4 and TRBJ2-2, with D perhaps matching TRBD1 (8 bases). The CDR3 contains 14 residues. Deletions cut 10 bases from V and 7 bases from J, with 19 bases between. The CDR3 region is CATREDRAVGELFF. CDR3 nucleotides: TGTGCCACTCGGGAGGACAGGGCCGTCGGGGAGCTGTTTTTT.

The sample holds one count of this clonotype. The chain is built from TRBV4-1 and TRBJ1-2; 7 nucleotides align to TRBD1. This CDR3 is 16 amino acids long. V gave up 4 bases and J gave up 5 bases; unmatched junction bases: 13. Germline CDR1 reads MGHRA; CDR2 reads YSYEKL. The CDR3 loop reads CASSRRPGTDSYGYTF. The DNA for the CDR3 is TGCGCCAGCAGCCGGCGGCCAGGGACAGATTCATATGGCTACACCTTC.

The CDR3 sequence is CASSPRDRDIVRYTF. The CDR3 DNA reads TGTGCCAGCAGCCCCCGGGACAGGGACATTGTTCGCTACACCTTC. This rearrangement joins TRBV7-6 to TRBJ1-2, with TRBD1 matching 9 bases. Looked up from germline, CDR1 is SGHVS and CDR2 is FNYEAQ. The V segment lost 5 bases and the J segment 9 bases; nucleotides outside the gene matches: 13. The CDR3 extends over 15 amino acids.

This clonotype came up many times. This CDR3 is CASSAGLNTEAFF. The CDR3 nucleotides read TGCGCCAGCAGCGCAGGATTGAACACTGAAGCTTTCTTT. This sequence joins TRBV5-1 and TRBJ1-1; D is ambiguous. The germline V gene encodes CDR1 SGHRS and CDR2 YFSETQ. The CDR3 is 13 amino acids. Trimming took 4 bases from V and 0 from J, leaving 7 bases between them.

This clonotype was counted at least ten times. This chain uses TRBV2 with TRBJ1-1; D remains unclear. V was pared by 10 bases and J by 8 bases, with 17 bases between. Germline V gives CDR1 SNHLY, CDR2 FYNNEI. The CDR3 has 12 amino acids. The CDR3 DNA sequence: TGTGCCACCTTGTTCCAGCCACCCGAAGCTTTCTTT. Its translation is CATLFQPPEAFF.

The chain links TRBV29-1 to TRBJ1-2, with D perhaps TRBD1 (5 bases). CDR1 is SQVTM and CDR2 is ANQGSEA in the germline V gene. The CDR3 loop spans 10 amino acids. V was cut by 3 bases and J by 10 bases, with 9 bases left in between. This CDR3 reads CSVDAGPYTF. In nucleotides, the CDR3 is TGCAGCGTTGACGCAGGGCCCTACACCTTC.

The rearrangement uses TRBV20-1 and TRBJ2-7; D possibly matches TRBD1 or TRBD2 (5 bases each). This CDR3 comprises 12 residues. CDR1 DFQATT and CDR2 SNEGSKA come from the germline V gene (reference sequence). V was trimmed by 4 bases and J by 2 bases, leaving 9 bases between them. The CDR3 DNA reads as TGCAGTGCTACGGGACGGGCCTACGAGCAGTACTTC. Residues: CSATGRAYEQYF.

The sample holds a few counts of this clonotype. J is TRBJ1-1 and V is TRBV20-1; the D gene is possibly TRBD1 (6 bases). CDR3 length equals 11 residues. Trimming removed 3 bases from V and 7 bases from J, with 9 bases in between. CDR1 and CDR2 (germline): DFQATT, SNEGSKA (reference sequence). The CDR3 reads CSARDSYEAFF. In DNA form, the CDR3 reads TGCAGTGCTAGGGACAGTTATGAAGCTTTCTTT.

V and J are TRBV4-1 and TRBJ2-5; D is possibly TRBD2 (5 bases). Germline CDR1 is MGHRA and CDR2 is YSYEKL. This CDR3 has 16 amino acids. Trimming stripped 1 base from V and 1 base from J, with 13 bases between. CDR3 protein: CASSQGAGSIQETQYF. The CDR3 DNA sequence: TGCGCCAGCAGCCAAGGGGCTGGGAGTATCCAAGAGACCCAGTACTTC.